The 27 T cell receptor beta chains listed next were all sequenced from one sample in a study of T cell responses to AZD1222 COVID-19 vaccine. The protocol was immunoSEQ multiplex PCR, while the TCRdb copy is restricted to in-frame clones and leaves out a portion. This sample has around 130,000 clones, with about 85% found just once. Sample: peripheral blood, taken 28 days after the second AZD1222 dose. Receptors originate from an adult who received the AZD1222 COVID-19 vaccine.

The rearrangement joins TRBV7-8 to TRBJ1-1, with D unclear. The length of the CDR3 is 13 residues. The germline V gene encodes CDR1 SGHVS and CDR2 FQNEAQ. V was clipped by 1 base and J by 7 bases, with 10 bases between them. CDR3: CASSLGGKFEAFF. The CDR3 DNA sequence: TGTGCCAGCAGCTTAGGGGGTAAATTTGAAGCTTTCTTT.

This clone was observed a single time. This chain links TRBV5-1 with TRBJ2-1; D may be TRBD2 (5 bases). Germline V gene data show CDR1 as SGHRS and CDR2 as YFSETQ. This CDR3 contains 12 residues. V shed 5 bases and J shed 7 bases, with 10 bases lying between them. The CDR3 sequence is CASSRGFNEQFF. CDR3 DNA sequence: TGCGCCAGCAGTCGCGGGTTTAATGAGCAGTTCTTC.

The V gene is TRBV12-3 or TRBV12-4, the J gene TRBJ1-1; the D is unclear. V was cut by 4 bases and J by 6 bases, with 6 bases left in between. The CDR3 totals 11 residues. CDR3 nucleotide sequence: TGTGCCAGCAGTTCCTGGCCTGAAGCTTTCTTT. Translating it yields CASSSWPEAFF.

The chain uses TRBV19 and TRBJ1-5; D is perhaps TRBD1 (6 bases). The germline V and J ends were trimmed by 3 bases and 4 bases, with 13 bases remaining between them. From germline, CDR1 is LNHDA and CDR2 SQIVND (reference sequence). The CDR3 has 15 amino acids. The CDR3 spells CASSIMAGANQPQHF. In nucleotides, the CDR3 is TGTGCCAGTAGTATTATGGCAGGGGCAAATCAGCCCCAGCATTTT.

This chain's CDR3 is CASSLTGTEVSRNTIYF. CDR3 bases: TGCGCCAGCAGCCTGACCGGGACAGAAGTTTCTCGAAACACCATATATTTT. This chain links TRBV4-1 with TRBJ1-3, with TRBD1 matching 7 bases. The CDR3 is made up of 17 amino acids. CDR1 is MGHRA, CDR2 YSYEKL, per germline. The junction had 14 bases not matched to a gene; V was cut back by 4 bases and J by 5 bases.

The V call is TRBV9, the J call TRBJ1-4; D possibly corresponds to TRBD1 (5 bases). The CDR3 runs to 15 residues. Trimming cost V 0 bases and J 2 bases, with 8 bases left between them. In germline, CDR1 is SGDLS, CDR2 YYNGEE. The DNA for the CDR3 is TGTGCCAGCAGCGTAGAAGGGACGACTAATGAAAAACTGTTTTTT. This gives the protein CASSVEGTTNEKLFF.

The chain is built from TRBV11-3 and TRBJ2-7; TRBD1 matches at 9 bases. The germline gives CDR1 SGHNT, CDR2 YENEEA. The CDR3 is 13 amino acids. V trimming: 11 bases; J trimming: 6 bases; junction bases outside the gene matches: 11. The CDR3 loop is CASRGQGTREQYF. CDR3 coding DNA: TGTGCCTCCCGGGGACAGGGAACCCGCGAGCAGTACTTC. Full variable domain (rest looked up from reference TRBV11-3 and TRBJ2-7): EAGVVQSPRYKIIEKKQPVAFWCNPISGHNTLYWYLQNLGQGPELLIRYENEEAVDDSQLPKDRFSAERLKGVDSTLKIQPAELGDSAVYLCASRGQGTREQYFGPGTRLTVT.

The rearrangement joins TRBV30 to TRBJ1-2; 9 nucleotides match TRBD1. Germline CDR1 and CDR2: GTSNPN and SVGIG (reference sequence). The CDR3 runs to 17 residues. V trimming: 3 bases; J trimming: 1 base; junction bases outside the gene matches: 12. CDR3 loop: CAWRGVLGQGRNYGYTF. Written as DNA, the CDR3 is TGTGCCTGGAGGGGGGTCCTAGGACAGGGGCGTAACTATGGCTACACCTTC.

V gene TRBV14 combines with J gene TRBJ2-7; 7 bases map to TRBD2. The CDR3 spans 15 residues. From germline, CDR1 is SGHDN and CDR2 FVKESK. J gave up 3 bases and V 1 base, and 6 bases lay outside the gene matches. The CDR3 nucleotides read TGTGCCAGCAGCCAAGGGGCAGGGAGGGTCTACGAGCAGTACTTC. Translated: CASSQGAGRVYEQYF.

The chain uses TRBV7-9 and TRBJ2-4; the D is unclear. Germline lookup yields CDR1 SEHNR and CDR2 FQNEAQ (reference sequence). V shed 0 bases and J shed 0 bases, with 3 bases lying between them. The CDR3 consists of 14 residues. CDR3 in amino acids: CASSLAVAKNIQYF. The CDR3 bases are TGTGCCAGCAGCTTAGCAGTAGCCAAAAACATTCAGTACTTC.

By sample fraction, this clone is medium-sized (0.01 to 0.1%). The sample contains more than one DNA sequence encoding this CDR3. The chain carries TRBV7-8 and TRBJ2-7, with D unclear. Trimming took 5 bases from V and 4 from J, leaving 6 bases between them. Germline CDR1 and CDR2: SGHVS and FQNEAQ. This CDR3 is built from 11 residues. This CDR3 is CASSPNYEQYF. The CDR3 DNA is TGTGCCAGCAGCCCCAATTACGAGCAGTACTTC.

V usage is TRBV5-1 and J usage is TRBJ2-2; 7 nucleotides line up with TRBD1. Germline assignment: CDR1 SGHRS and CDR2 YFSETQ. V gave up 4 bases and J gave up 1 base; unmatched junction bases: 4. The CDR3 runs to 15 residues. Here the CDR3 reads CASSPGQRNTGELFF. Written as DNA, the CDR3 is TGCGCCAGCAGCCCGGGACAGAGGAACACCGGGGAGCTGTTTTTT.

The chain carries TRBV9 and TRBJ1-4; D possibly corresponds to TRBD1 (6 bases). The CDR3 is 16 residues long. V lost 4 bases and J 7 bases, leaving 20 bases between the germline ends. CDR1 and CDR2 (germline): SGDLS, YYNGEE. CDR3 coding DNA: TGTGCCAGCAGCCCCTTCGGCGGGGGCTCAGGTGAAAAACTGTTTTTT. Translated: CASSPFGGGSGEKLFF.

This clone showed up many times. The CDR3 loop reads CASSIDHGTGLNTEAFF. The CDR3 coding sequence is TGTGCCAGTAGTATAGATCACGGGACAGGGTTAAACACTGAAGCTTTCTTT. The chain couples TRBV19 to TRBJ1-1; 9 bases agree with TRBD1. This CDR3 is 17 amino acids long. Germline V gene data show CDR1 as LNHDA and CDR2 as SQIVND (reference sequence). V shed 0 bases and J 2 bases; nucleotides not matched to a gene: 7.

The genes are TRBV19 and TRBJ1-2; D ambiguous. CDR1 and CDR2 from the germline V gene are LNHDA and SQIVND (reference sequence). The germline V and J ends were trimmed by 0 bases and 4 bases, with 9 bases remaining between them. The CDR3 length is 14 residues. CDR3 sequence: CASSIDLTVYGYTF. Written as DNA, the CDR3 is TGTGCCAGTAGTATAGATCTAACAGTCTATGGCTACACCTTC. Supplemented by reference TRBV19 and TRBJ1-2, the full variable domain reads DGGITQSPKYLFRKEGQNVTLSCEQNLNHDAMYWYRQDPGQGLRLIYYSQIVNDFQKGDIAEGYSVSREKKESFPLTVTSAQKNPTAFYLCASSIDLTVYGYTFGSGTRLTVV.

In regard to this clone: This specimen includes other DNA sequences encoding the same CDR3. CDR3 coding DNA: TGTGCCAGCAGCCGTGACCTTAACACTGAAGCTTTCTTT. This encodes CASSRDLNTEAFF. V usage is TRBV7-9 and J usage is TRBJ1-1; D unclear. Germline CDR1 reads SEHNR; CDR2 reads FQNEAQ (reference sequence). There are 13 residues in the CDR3. V lost 5 bases to trimming and J lost 2 bases, with 9 bases between them.

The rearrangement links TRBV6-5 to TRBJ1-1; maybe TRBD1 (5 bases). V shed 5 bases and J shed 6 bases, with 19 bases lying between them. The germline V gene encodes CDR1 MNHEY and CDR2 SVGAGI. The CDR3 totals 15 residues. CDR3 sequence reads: CASSLGRGYRSEAFF. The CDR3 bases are TGTGCCAGCAGTCTGGGACGAGGGTATCGATCTGAAGCTTTCTTT.

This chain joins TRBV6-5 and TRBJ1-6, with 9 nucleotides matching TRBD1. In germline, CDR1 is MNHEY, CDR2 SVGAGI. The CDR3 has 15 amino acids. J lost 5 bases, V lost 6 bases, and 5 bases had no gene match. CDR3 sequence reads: CASRRRTGDNSPLHF. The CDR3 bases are TGTGCCAGCAGGAGACGGACAGGGGATAATTCACCCCTCCACTTT.

This chain's CDR3 is CASSEFRERAGPPPQYF. DNA of the CDR3: TGTGCCAGCAGTGAATTCCGAGAGCGGGCGGGTCCCCCTCCGCAGTATTTT. The chain employs TRBV25-1 and TRBJ2-3, with a weak D call TRBD2 (6 bases). The V gene lost 1 base and the J gene lost 10 bases, with 24 bases spanning the gap. The CDR3 loop spans 17 amino acids. From germline, CDR1 is MGHDK and CDR2 SYGVNS.

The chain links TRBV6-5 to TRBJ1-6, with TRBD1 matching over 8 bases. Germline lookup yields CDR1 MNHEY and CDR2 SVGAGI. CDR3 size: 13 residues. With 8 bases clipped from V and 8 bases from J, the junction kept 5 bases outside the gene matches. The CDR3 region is CASGRDRYSPLHF. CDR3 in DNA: TGTGCCAGCGGCCGGGACAGGTATTCACCCCTCCACTTT.

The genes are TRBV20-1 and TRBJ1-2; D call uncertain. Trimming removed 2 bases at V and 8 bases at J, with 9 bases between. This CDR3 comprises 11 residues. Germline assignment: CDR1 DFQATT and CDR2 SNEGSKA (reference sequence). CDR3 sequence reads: CSARLRAGYTF. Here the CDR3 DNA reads TGCAGTGCTAGACTCCGGGCCGGCTACACCTTC.

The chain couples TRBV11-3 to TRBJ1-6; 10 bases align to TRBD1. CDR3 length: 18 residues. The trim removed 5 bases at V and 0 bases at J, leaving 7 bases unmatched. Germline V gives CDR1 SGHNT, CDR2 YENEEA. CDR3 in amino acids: CASSKGQGGLSYNSPLHF. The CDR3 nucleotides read TGTGCCAGCAGCAAAGGACAGGGGGGACTCTCCTATAATTCACCCCTCCACTTT. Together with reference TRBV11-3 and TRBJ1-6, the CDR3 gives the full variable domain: EAGVVQSPRYKIIEKKQPVAFWCNPISGHNTLYWYLQNLGQGPELLIRYENEEAVDDSQLPKDRFSAERLKGVDSTLKIQPAELGDSAVYLCASSKGQGGLSYNSPLHFGNGTRLTVT.

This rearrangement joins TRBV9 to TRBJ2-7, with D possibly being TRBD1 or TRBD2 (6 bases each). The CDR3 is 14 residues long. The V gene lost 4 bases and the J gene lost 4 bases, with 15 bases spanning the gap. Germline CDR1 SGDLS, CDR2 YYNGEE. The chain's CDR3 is CASSSGANMYEQYF. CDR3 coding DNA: TGTGCCAGCAGCTCGGGGGCCAATATGTACGAGCAGTACTTC.

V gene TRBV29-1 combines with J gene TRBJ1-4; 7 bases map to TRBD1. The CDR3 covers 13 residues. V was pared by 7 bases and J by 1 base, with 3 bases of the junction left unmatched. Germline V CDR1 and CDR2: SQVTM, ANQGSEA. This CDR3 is CSAGQETNEKLFF. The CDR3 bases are TGCAGCGCCGGACAGGAAACTAATGAAAAACTGTTTTTT.

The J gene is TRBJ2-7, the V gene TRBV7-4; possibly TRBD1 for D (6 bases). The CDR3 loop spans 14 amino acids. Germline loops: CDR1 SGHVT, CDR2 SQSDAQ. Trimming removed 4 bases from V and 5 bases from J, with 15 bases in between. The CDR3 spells CASSSLDRLNEQYF. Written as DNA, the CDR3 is TGTGCCAGCAGCTCCCTAGACAGGTTAAACGAGCAGTACTTC.

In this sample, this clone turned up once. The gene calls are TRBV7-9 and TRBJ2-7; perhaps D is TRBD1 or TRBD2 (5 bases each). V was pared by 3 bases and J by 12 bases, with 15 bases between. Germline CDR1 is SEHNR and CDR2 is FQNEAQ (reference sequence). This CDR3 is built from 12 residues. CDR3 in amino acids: CASSLDGLQGYF. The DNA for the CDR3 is TGTGCCAGCAGCTTGGATGGACTCCAGGGGTACTTC.

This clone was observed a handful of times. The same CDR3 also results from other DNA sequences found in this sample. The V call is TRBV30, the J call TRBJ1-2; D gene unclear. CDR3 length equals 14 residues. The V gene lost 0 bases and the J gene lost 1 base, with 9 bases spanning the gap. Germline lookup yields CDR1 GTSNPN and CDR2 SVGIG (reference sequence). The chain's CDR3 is CAWSVGRYNYGYTF. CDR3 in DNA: TGTGCCTGGAGTGTAGGACGGTATAACTATGGCTACACCTTC. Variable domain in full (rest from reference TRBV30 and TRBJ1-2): SQTIHQWPATLVQPVGSPLSLECTVEGTSNPNLYWYRQAAGRGLQLLFYSVGIGQISSEVPQNLSASRPQDRQFILSSKKLLLSDSGFYLCAWSVGRYNYGYTFGSGTRLTVV.